The rows below give T cell receptor beta chains drawn from one sample of a study of T cells after yellow fever vaccination. TCRdb fed the 5' RACE reads into MiXCR, producing one record per CDR3 protein. The sample records 310,000 or so distinct CDR3 sequences, 6.8% being singletons. Sequenced material: PBMCs, taken about 41 days after the first yellow fever vaccination. These receptors were collected from a man aged 18 to 29 who received the YFV17D yellow fever vaccine. Each CDR3 is given with its conserved first and last residue. D genes are given only for firm matches. Part of the rows lack a size; the others show once, few, many or a class for expanded clones.

clone size,J gene,V gene,D gene,CDR3 protein,CDR3 DNA
NA,TRBJ2-3,TRBV7-2,NA,CASSFLATDTQYF,TGTGCCAGCAGCTTCCTTGCCACAGATACGCAGTATTTT
few,TRBJ2-6,TRBV11-2,TRBD1,CASSLDGTVTLMGANVLTF,TGTGCCAGCAGCTTAGATGGGACAGTGACCCTTATGGGGGCCAACGTCCTGACTTTC
NA,TRBJ2-3,TRBV12-5,NA,CASGLVLSGPLESTDTQYF,TGTGCTAGTGGTTTGGTACTAAGTGGTCCGTTAGAGAGCACAGATACGCAGTATTTT
many,TRBJ1-2,TRBV5-6,TRBD1,CASSLGQGEGYTF,TGTGCCAGCAGCTTAGGACAGGGCGAGGGCTACACCTTC
few,TRBJ2-5,TRBV12-3/TRBV12-4,NA,CASSLAVEGAQYF,TGTGCCAGCAGTTTAGCGGTCGAAGGGGCCCAGTACTTC
NA,TRBJ2-5,TRBV10-3,NA,CAVSSGETQYF,TGTGCCGTTTCTAGTGGAGAGACCCAGTACTTC
NA,TRBJ1-1,TRBV13,NA,CAFCLSSWSGAVNTEAFF,TGTGCCTTCTGCTTATCCTCTTGGTCCGGGGCCGTGAACACTGAAGCTTTCTTT
many,TRBJ2-2,TRBV29-1,NA,CSVSMTANTGELFF,TGCAGCGTTTCTATGACAGCCAACACCGGGGAGCTGTTTTTT
few,TRBJ1-4,TRBV19,NA,CASTTTDSVLNEKLFF,TGTGCCAGTACAACCACGGACAGCGTACTTAATGAAAAACTGTTTTTT
NA,TRBJ2-1,TRBV6-2/TRBV6-3,NA,CASSFRLGNTFNEQFF,TGTGCCAGCAGCTTCCGACTCGGGAATACCTTCAATGAGCAGTTCTTC
NA,TRBJ2-5,TRBV5-1,TRBD2,CASIAGERQTQYF,TGCGCCAGCATTGCGGGAGAAAGGCAGACCCAGTACTTC
few,TRBJ1-6,TRBV12-3/TRBV12-4,TRBD1,CASTPRQGLGSPLHF,TGTGCCAGCACCCCAAGACAGGGATTGGGTTCACCCCTCCACTTT
NA,TRBJ1-2,TRBV7-6,TRBD1,CASSSAQGARNGYTF,TGTGCCAGCAGCTCAGCACAGGGGGCGCGGAATGGCTACACCTTC
NA,TRBJ1-2,TRBV4-3,NA,CASSGRGGSDGPENGYTF,TGCGCCAGCAGCGGCCGGGGGGGCAGCGACGGTCCAGAGAATGGCTACACCTTC
NA,TRBJ2-7,TRBV5-1,NA,CASSLDSAEQYF,TGCGCCAGCAGCTTGGATAGCGCCGAGCAGTACTTC
many,TRBJ2-7,TRBV5-4,NA,CASSLDGYEQYF,TGTGCCAGCAGCTTGGACGGCTACGAGCAGTACTTC
NA,TRBJ1-5,TRBV6-1,NA,CASSPTGFNQPQHF,TGTGCCAGCAGTCCAACAGGGTTCAATCAGCCCCAGCATTTT
NA,TRBJ2-1,TRBV5-1,NA,CASSFDGPSYNEQFF,TGCGCCAGCAGCTTCGACGGGCCCTCCTACAATGAGCAGTTCTTC
few,TRBJ2-5,TRBV23-1,NA,CASPPGGVETQYF,TGCGCCAGCCCCCCCGGTGGGGTTGAGACCCAGTACTTC
many,TRBJ2-2,TRBV7-2,TRBD2,CASSSQRGGRGTGELFF,TGTGCCAGCAGCTCTCAGCGGGGGGGCCGAGGCACCGGGGAGCTGTTTTTT
many,TRBJ1-6,TRBV28,TRBD1,CASSLKAGTGSLSLHF,TGTGCCAGCAGTTTAAAAGCCGGGACAGGGTCTCTTTCCCTCCACTTT
few,TRBJ1-3,TRBV9,TRBD1,CASSWTGTSGNTIYF,TGTGCCAGCAGCTGGACAGGAACTTCTGGAAACACCATATATTTT
NA,TRBJ2-1,TRBV6-6,TRBD2,CASDREAYNEQFF,TGTGCCAGCGACCGGGAGGCCTACAATGAGCAGTTCTTC
NA,TRBJ1-1,TRBV9,NA,CASSVVPGRTRDTEAFF,TGTGCCAGCAGCGTAGTTCCCGGGAGGACTAGGGACACTGAAGCTTTCTTT
NA,TRBJ1-2,TRBV19,NA,CASSIDWGHNYGYTF,TGTGCCAGTAGTATAGATTGGGGACACAACTATGGCTACACCTTC
many,TRBJ2-1,TRBV3-1,NA,CASSPLAGTPNEQFF,TGTGCCAGCAGCCCCTTGGCCGGGACCCCCAATGAGCAGTTCTTC
few,TRBJ2-2,TRBV7-9,NA,CASSLRRGNTGELFF,TGTGCCAGCAGCTTACGTCGAGGGAACACCGGGGAGCTGTTTTTT
NA,TRBJ2-1,TRBV9,NA,CASSPPRPAVNEQFF,TGTGCCAGCAGCCCTCCTCGCCCAGCTGTCAATGAGCAGTTCTTC
NA,TRBJ2-5,TRBV2,NA,CASSLDSKQETQYF,TGTGCCAGCAGCTTAGATAGCAAGCAAGAGACCCAGTACTTC
NA,TRBJ2-2,TRBV6-5,TRBD2,CASSPRLAGGQGGELFF,TGTGCCAGCAGTCCCAGGCTAGCGGGGGGCCAGGGCGGGGAGCTGTTTTTT
few,TRBJ1-1,TRBV12-3/TRBV12-4,TRBD1,CASTSGTGDFKAFF,TGTGCCAGCACCTCAGGGACAGGGGATTTCAAAGCTTTCTTT
NA,TRBJ2-3,TRBV9,NA,CASRDPRGSDTQYF,TGTGCCAGCAGGGACCCCAGGGGAAGTGATACGCAGTATTTT
NA,TRBJ2-7,TRBV7-2,TRBD1,CASSRLAGGVYYEQYF,TGTGCCAGCAGCCGACTGGCAGGGGGCGTTTACTACGAGCAGTACTTC
many,TRBJ1-1,TRBV29-1,TRBD1,CSVESVGQGGRAGEAFF,TGCAGCGTTGAGTCAGTGGGACAGGGCGGTCGGGCGGGAGAAGCTTTCTTT
few,TRBJ2-2,TRBV20-1,NA,CSARAPINTGELFF,TGCAGTGCTAGAGCACCCATAAACACCGGGGAGCTGTTTTTT
NA,TRBJ1-1,TRBV12-3/TRBV12-4,NA,CASSLGSREAFF,TGTGCCAGCAGTTTAGGCAGCAGAGAAGCTTTCTTT
NA,TRBJ1-2,TRBV6-1,NA,CASSPSRLDSYGYTF,TGTGCCAGCAGTCCTTCCCGGTTAGACAGCTATGGCTACACCTTC
many,TRBJ2-7,TRBV7-2,NA,CASSLVAVDSYEQYF,TGTGCCAGCAGCTTAGTTGCGGTGGACTCCTACGAGCAGTACTTC
few,TRBJ2-2,TRBV4-3,TRBD2,CASSHPRAGGAGELFF,TGCGCCAGCAGCCATCCCCGGGCGGGGGGCGCCGGGGAGCTGTTTTTT
NA,TRBJ1-2,TRBV6-1,NA,CASRQPGGQNGYTF,TGTGCCAGCAGACAGCCCGGCGGGCAAAATGGCTACACCTTC
many,TRBJ2-5,TRBV5-1,NA,CASSLGQSTEKETQYF,TGCGCCAGCAGCTTGGGACAGTCCACGGAGAAAGAGACCCAGTACTTC
few,TRBJ1-6,TRBV12-3/TRBV12-4,TRBD1,CASRFRGLNSPLHF,TGTGCCAGCAGGTTCAGGGGGCTTAATTCACCCCTCCACTTT
NA,TRBJ2-5,TRBV7-9,NA,CASSPRQTGPQETQYF,TGTGCCAGCAGCCCCCGGCAAACAGGGCCCCAAGAGACCCAGTACTTC
many,TRBJ2-1,TRBV5-5,NA,CASSFATGRDEQFF,TGTGCCAGCAGCTTTGCAACCGGTAGGGATGAGCAGTTCTTC
NA,TRBJ1-2,TRBV12-3/TRBV12-4,NA,CASSRHRAGYTF,TGTGCCAGCAGCCGCCACAGGGCTGGCTACACCTTC
NA,TRBJ2-3,TRBV18,NA,CASSDSRGTQYF,TGTGCCAGCTCAGACTCTAGAGGCACGCAGTATTTT